One sample yielded the 16 T cell receptor beta chains listed below, sequenced in a study of glioma-infiltrating T cells. The iRepertoire nested amplicon-rescue multiplex PCR amplified TCR alpha and beta CDR3s from RNA. TCRdb called the multiplex PCR reads again in MiXCR, with one record for every CDR3 protein. This table holds 150,000 or so distinct CDR3 sequences, approximately 39% found once. Specimen: glioma tissue, nonneoplastic brain tissue, or PBMCs (not recorded which). The receptors here all came from a human donor with low-grade glioma or glioblastoma, undergoing nonglioma brain surgery, or in good health (not recorded which).

The genes are TRBV6-6 and TRBJ1-5; unclear D gene. This CDR3 is built from 16 residues. CDR1 is MNHNY and CDR2 is SVGAGI in the germline V gene (reference sequence). Trimming took 0 bases from V and 0 from J, leaving 9 bases between them. CDR3 bases: TGTGCCAGCAGTTACTCCGGGTTTTATAGCAATCAGCCCCAGCATTTT. It is translated as CASSYSGFYSNQPQHF.

CDR3 in amino acids: CASRDASANYGYTF. CDR3 DNA sequence: TGTGCCAGCAGGGACGCCTCAGCTAACTATGGCTACACCTTC. The V call is TRBV6-1, the J call TRBJ1-2, with D unresolved. The CDR3 contains 14 residues. V was shortened by 6 bases and J by 0 bases, with 11 bases between the two germline ends. Germline V CDR1 and CDR2: MNHNS, SASEGT.

The chain uses TRBV27 and TRBJ2-7; 7 positions agree with TRBD1. The CDR3 runs to 13 residues. Germline V gives CDR1 MNHEY, CDR2 SMNVEV (reference sequence). V shed 2 bases and J 6 bases; nucleotides not matched to a gene: 4. The chain's CDR3 is CASSLDRVGEQYF. CDR3 DNA sequence: TGTGCCAGCAGTTTAGACAGGGTGGGCGAGCAGTACTTC.

In DNA, the CDR3 is TGCGCCAGCAGCCAAGATCTGGGACAGGCCTCGGATACGCAGTATTTT. Translating gives CASSQDLGQASDTQYF. This chain uses TRBV4-3 with TRBJ2-3; TRBD1 matches at 8 bases. CDR3 length: 16 residues. Germline CDR1 and CDR2: LGHNA and YSLEER. Trimming took 0 bases from V and 6 from J; bases not matched to a gene: 8.

This clonotype came up a few times. V is TRBV18 and J is TRBJ2-4, with a tentative D call TRBD2 (5 bases). Germline-derived CDR1 and CDR2 are KGHSH and LQKENI. Trimming pared 0 bases from V and 7 bases from J, leaving 10 bases between. The CDR3 totals 14 residues. CDR3 nucleotides: TGTGCCAGCTCACCACCAGAGGGCGGGAACATTCAGTACTTC. Its protein is CASSPPEGGNIQYF.

The chain combines TRBV28 with TRBJ2-4, with 11 bases that match TRBD1. Germline V CDR1 and CDR2: MDHEN, SYDVKM. V trimming: 5 bases; J trimming: 5 bases; junction bases outside the gene matches: 11. The length of the CDR3 is 17 residues. CDR3 region: CASSPPSGTGGENIQYF. CDR3 nucleotides: TGTGCCAGCAGTCCTCCTTCCGGGACAGGGGGAGAAAACATTCAGTACTTC.

This chain links TRBV20-1 with TRBJ2-7; D remains ambiguous. The germline V gene encodes CDR1 DFQATT and CDR2 SNEGSKA (reference sequence). V gave up 0 bases and J gave up 7 bases, with 16 bases separating them. The CDR3 extends over 14 amino acids. The CDR3 region has the DNA TGCAGTGCTAGAGATCGAGAGAGGATTCAGGAGCAGTACTTC. Translation: CSARDRERIQEQYF.

The V and J genes are TRBV27 and TRBJ2-3; tentatively, D is TRBD1 (5 bases). Trimming left V 8 bases short and J 1 base short, with 10 bases between. Germline V CDR1 and CDR2: MNHEY, SMNVEV (reference sequence). CDR3 length: 13 amino acids. The CDR3 DNA reads as TGTGCCAGCGTGGAAGGGGGCACAGATACGCAGTATTTT. Its translation: CASVEGGTDTQYF.

This clonotype has only a few counts. CDR3 sequence reads: CASSELGNRGVYEQYF. The CDR3, as DNA: TGTGCCAGCAGTGAATTGGGTAACAGGGGAGTCTACGAGCAGTACTTC. The chain joins TRBV25-1 to TRBJ2-7, with 7 bases aligning to TRBD1. The V and J ends lost 1 base and 3 bases, in that order; junction bases with no gene match: 9. Germline V lookup: CDR1 MGHDK, CDR2 SYGVNS. This CDR3 contains 16 residues.

This clonotype showed up just a few times. The V and J genes are TRBV25-1 and TRBJ2-7; weak D call: TRBD1 (6 bases). V lost 3 bases and J 0 bases, leaving 9 bases between the germline ends. The CDR3 totals 14 residues. Germline lookup yields CDR1 MGHDK and CDR2 SYGVNS. This chain's CDR3 is CASSDPTGSYEQYF. In nucleotides, the CDR3 is TGTGCCAGCAGTGACCCGACAGGCTCCTACGAGCAGTACTTC.

The chain carries TRBV6-2 or TRBV6-3 and TRBJ2-2; perhaps D is TRBD1 or TRBD2 (5 bases each). Trimming took 8 bases from V and 7 from J, leaving 20 bases between them. This CDR3 region has 15 residues. Germline assignment: CDR1 MNHEY and CDR2 SVGEGT. CDR3 protein: CASRFRDLSHGELFF. The CDR3 DNA reads as TGTGCCAGCCGATTTCGGGACCTGAGCCACGGGGAGCTGTTTTTT.

CDR3 bases: TGTGCCAGCAGCCGAATCAATGAGCAGTTCTTC. As protein: CASSRINEQFF. The chain uses TRBV12-3 or TRBV12-4 and TRBJ2-1; D ambiguous. Between the trimmed V and J ends, which lost 6 bases and 6 bases, there was a span of 6 bases. CDR3 length: 11 residues.

J is TRBJ1-2 and V is TRBV20-1, with D uncertain. The germline CDR1 and CDR2 sequences are DFQATT and SNEGSKA (reference sequence). This CDR3 has 13 amino acids. Deletions cut 0 bases from V and 6 bases from J, with 11 bases between. CDR3 region: CSARDKNLHGYTF. The DNA for the CDR3 is TGCAGTGCTAGAGATAAGAACCTCCATGGCTACACCTTC.

CDR3 bases: TGTGCCAGCAGCCTAGGACAGGAGAACTACGAGCAGTACTTC. Residues: CASSLGQENYEQYF. The chain combines TRBV5-4 with TRBJ2-7, with TRBD1 identical over 7 bases. The CDR3 length is 14 residues. From germline, CDR1 is SGHNT and CDR2 YYREEE (reference sequence). V gave up 4 bases and J gave up 3 bases; unmatched junction bases: 7.

The gene calls are TRBV6-1 and TRBJ2-7; 9 nucleotides agree with TRBD2. Looked up from germline, CDR1 is MNHNS and CDR2 is SASEGT. The CDR3 consists of 14 residues. V shed 6 bases, J shed 6 bases, and the junction held 9 bases outside the gene matches. As DNA, the CDR3 is TGTGCCAGCAGCCCCATGGTAGCGGGGGTCGAGCAGTACTTC. Translation: CASSPMVAGVEQYF.

This chain uses TRBV7-2 with TRBJ2-5, with D maybe TRBD1 (5 bases). This CDR3 spans 15 amino acids. V lost 5 bases and J lost 5, with 18 bases in between. Germline values: CDR1 SGHTA, CDR2 FQGNSA. The CDR3 coding sequence is TGTGCCAGCAGCGAACAAATAGGCAGGGTGGAGACCCAGTACTTC. This sequence encodes CASSEQIGRVETQYF.